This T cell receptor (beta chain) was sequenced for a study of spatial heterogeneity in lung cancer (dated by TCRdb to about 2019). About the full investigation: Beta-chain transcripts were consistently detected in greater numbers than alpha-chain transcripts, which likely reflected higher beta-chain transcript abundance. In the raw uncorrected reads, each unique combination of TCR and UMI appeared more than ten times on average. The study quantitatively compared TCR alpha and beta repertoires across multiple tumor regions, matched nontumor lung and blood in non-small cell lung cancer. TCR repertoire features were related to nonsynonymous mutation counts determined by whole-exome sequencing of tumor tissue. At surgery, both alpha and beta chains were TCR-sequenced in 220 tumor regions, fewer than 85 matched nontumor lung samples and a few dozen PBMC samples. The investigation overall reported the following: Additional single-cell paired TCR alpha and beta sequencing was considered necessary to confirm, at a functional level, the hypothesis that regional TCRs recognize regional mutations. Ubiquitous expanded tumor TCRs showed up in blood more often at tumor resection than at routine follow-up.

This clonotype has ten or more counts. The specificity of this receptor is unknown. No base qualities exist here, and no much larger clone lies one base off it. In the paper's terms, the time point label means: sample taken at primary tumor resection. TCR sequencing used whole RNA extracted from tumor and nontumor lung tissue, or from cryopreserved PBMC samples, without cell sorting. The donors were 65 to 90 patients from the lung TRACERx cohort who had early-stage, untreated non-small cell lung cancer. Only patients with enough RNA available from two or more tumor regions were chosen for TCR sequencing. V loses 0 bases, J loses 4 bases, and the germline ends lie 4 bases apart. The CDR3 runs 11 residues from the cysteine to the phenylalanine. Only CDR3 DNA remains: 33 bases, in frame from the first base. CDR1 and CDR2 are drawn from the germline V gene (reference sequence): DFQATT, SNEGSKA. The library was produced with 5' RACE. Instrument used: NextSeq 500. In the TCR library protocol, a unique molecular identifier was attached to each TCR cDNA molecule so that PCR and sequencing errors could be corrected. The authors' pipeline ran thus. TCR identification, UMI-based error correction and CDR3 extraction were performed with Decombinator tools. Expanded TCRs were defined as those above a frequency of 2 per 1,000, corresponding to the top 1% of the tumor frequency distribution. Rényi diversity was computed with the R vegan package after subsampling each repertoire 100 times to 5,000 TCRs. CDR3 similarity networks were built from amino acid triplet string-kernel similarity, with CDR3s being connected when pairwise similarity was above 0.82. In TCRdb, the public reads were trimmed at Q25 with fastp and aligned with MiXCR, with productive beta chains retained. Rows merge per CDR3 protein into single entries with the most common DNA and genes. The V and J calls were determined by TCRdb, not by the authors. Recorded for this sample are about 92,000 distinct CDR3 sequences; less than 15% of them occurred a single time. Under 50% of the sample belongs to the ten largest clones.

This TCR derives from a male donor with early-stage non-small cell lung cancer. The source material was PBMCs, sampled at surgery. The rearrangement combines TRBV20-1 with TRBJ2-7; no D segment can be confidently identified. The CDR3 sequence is CSARDKYEQYF. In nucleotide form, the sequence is TGCAGTGCTAGAGATAAGTACGAGCAGTACTTC.